One and the same sample provided the 16 T cell receptor beta chains below, sequenced in a study of beta chain features in type 1 diabetes. The study reverse transcribed the entire isolated RNA, so it sequenced expressed TCRB transcripts. TCRdb's table, derived via immunoSEQ multiplex PCR, lists solely in-frame clones and lacks some. In the table there are 250,000 to 350,000 clones, 11% of which are singletons. The sample comprised naive CD4+ T cells from blood. The receptors originated from a woman in her thirties in good health.

There are a few counts of this clone. The rearrangement links TRBV7-9 to TRBJ1-2; possibly TRBD1 for D (6 bases). The germline V gene encodes CDR1 SEHNR and CDR2 FQNEAQ (reference sequence). Trimming pared 1 base from V and 6 bases from J, leaving 15 bases between. The CDR3 length is 15 residues. The CDR3 coding sequence is TGTGCCAGCAGCTTAGTAACAGGGATCTCTGATGGCTACACCTTC. The encoded protein is CASSLVTGISDGYTF.

This clone has only a few counts. The J gene is TRBJ2-7, the V gene TRBV4-3; 9 bases are a match to TRBD1. Germline trimming cut 1 base from V and 2 bases from J; bases unmatched to any gene: 6. Germline V gene data show CDR1 as LGHNA and CDR2 as YSLEER. The CDR3 loop spans 16 amino acids. In nucleotides, the CDR3 is TGCGCCAGCAGCCAAGCTGGGGGACAGGGACCCTACGAGCAGTACTTC. Its translation: CASSQAGGQGPYEQYF.

This clone was counted a single time. The chain carries TRBV19 and TRBJ1-2; D is uncertain. Trimming took 3 bases from V and 6 from J, leaving 11 bases between them. This CDR3 contains 13 residues. CDR1 is LNHDA and CDR2 is SQIVND in the germline V gene (reference sequence). In nucleotides, the CDR3 is TGTGCCAGTAGTATTCCCAGAACTAATGGCTACACCTTC. It specifies CASSIPRTNGYTF.

This clone was seen a handful of times. V gene TRBV29-1 combines with J gene TRBJ2-5, with TRBD2 identical over 11 bases. The V and J ends lost 4 bases and 2 bases, in that order; junction bases with no gene match: 9. Germline V CDR1 and CDR2: SQVTM, ANQGSEA. This CDR3 has 16 residues. The CDR3 here is CSVVLAGAVNQETQYF. CDR3 DNA sequence: TGCAGCGTTGTACTAGCGGGAGCCGTCAATCAAGAGACCCAGTACTTC.

The rearrangement joins TRBV30 to TRBJ2-7; no definite D call. The CDR3 totals 15 residues. The V end lost 1 base, the J end lost 3 bases, and 16 bases lay between the germline ends. Germline CDR1 is GTSNPN and CDR2 is SVGIG (reference sequence). The CDR3 DNA sequence: TGTGCCTGGAGTGGGAGCGTTCGTCGAAACTACGAGCAGTACTTC. Translated, it gives CAWSGSVRRNYEQYF. Complete variable domain (other parts from reference TRBV30 and TRBJ2-7): SQTIHQWPATLVQPVGSPLSLECTVEGTSNPNLYWYRQAAGRGLQLLFYSVGIGQISSEVPQNLSASRPQDRQFILSSKKLLLSDSGFYLCAWSGSVRRNYEQYFGPGTRLTVT.

The rearrangement uses TRBV28 and TRBJ1-2; 10 bases line up with TRBD1. The J segment lost 1 base and the V segment lost 3 bases, leaving 2 bases of the junction unmatched. Germline assignment: CDR1 MDHEN and CDR2 SYDVKM. The length of the CDR3 is 15 residues. This CDR3 is CASSFDRGRNYGYTF. For the CDR3, the DNA is TGTGCCAGCAGTTTCGACAGGGGGCGTAACTATGGCTACACCTTC.

The V gene is TRBV18, the J gene TRBJ2-4, with D possibly matching TRBD2 (5 bases). V dropped 4 bases and J dropped 8 bases, with 18 bases sitting between them. Germline loops: CDR1 KGHSH, CDR2 LQKENI. The CDR3 spans 15 residues. In DNA, the CDR3 is TGTGCCAGCTCACTAAGCTCGGGCGGGTTGGACATTCAGTACTTC. Translation gives CASSLSSGGLDIQYF.

The table lists this clone with a few counts. The chain joins TRBV29-1 to TRBJ2-5, with 9 bases that match TRBD2. Germline V gene data show CDR1 as SQVTM and CDR2 as ANQGSEA. The CDR3 length is 12 residues. V gave up 5 bases and J gave up 5 bases; unmatched junction bases: 3. The DNA for the CDR3 is TGCAGCGTTCTAAGCGGGGGGGAGACCCAGTACTTC. This gives the protein CSVLSGGETQYF. Full variable domain (outside the CDR3, taken from reference TRBV29-1 and TRBJ2-5): SAVISQKPSRDICQRGTSLTIQCQVDSQVTMMFWYRQQPGQSLTLIATANQGSEATYESGFVIDKFPISRPNLTFSTLTVSNMSPEDSSIYLCSVLSGGETQYFGPGTRLLVL.

V gene TRBV7-2 combines with J gene TRBJ1-2; 8 bases are shared with TRBD1. The V and J ends lost 7 bases and 4 bases, in that order; junction bases with no gene match: 8. Germline-derived CDR1 and CDR2 are SGHTA and FQGNSA. The CDR3 consists of 14 residues. The CDR3 DNA is TGTGCCAGCAACAGGGGGGGGCGTCGCTATGGCTACACCTTC. Residues: CASNRGGRRYGYTF.

V gene TRBV11-2 combines with J gene TRBJ1-3; no definite D call. Trimming shortened V by 4 bases and J by 1 base, and 5 bases separated the two germline ends. The CDR3 covers 13 residues. Per the germline V gene, CDR1 is SGHAT and CDR2 is FQNNGV. The CDR3 DNA sequence: TGTGCCAGCAGCTCCTCTTCTGGAAACACCATATATTTT. Translated: CASSSSSGNTIYF.

This rearrangement joins TRBV18 to TRBJ1-2, with TRBD1 matching 7 bases. CDR1 and CDR2 from the germline V gene are KGHSH and LQKENI. The CDR3 contains 13 residues. The V and J ends lost 2 bases and 4 bases, in that order; junction bases with no gene match: 1. CDR3 residues: CASSPRDSYGYTF. Here the CDR3 DNA reads TGTGCCAGCTCACCAAGGGACAGCTATGGCTACACCTTC.

The sample holds a few counts of this clone. The chain employs TRBV9 and TRBJ1-1; maybe TRBD1 (5 bases). Germline CDR1 is SGDLS and CDR2 is YYNGEE. V dropped 3 bases and J dropped 4 bases, with 16 bases sitting between them. CDR3 length equals 15 residues. DNA for the CDR3: TGTGCCAGCAGCGCAATACAGGCGGGGAGCACTGAAGCTTTCTTT. This encodes CASSAIQAGSTEAFF.

CDR3 loop: CASSFSDLSSYEQYF. CDR3 in DNA: TGCGCCAGCAGCTTCAGCGATTTGTCCTCCTACGAGCAGTACTTC. The rearrangement uses TRBV5-1 and TRBJ2-7; D unclear. The length of the CDR3 is 15 residues. CDR1 is SGHRS and CDR2 is YFSETQ in the germline V gene. V was clipped by 2 bases and J by 0 bases, with 12 bases between them.

The rearrangement links TRBV30 to TRBJ1-2; 8 bases map to TRBD1. The V and J ends lost 2 bases and 4 bases, in that order; junction bases with no gene match: 0. Per germline, CDR1 GTSNPN and CDR2 SVGIG (reference sequence). The CDR3 runs to 12 residues. The CDR3 protein is CAWSQGAYGYTF. The CDR3 DNA reads as TGTGCCTGGAGTCAGGGGGCCTATGGCTACACCTTC.

This clone was observed a handful of times. The chain links TRBV7-8 to TRBJ1-1, with D maybe TRBD1 (6 bases). The germline V gene has CDR1 SGHVS and CDR2 FQNEAQ. This CDR3 is 12 amino acids long. V was clipped by 5 bases and J by 8 bases, with 12 bases between them. The CDR3 spells CASSPTGHEAFF. DNA of the CDR3: TGTGCCAGCAGCCCGACGGGACACGAAGCTTTCTTT.

The chain carries TRBV7-9 and TRBJ2-3; 12 bases line up with TRBD2. CDR1 and CDR2 from the germline V gene are SEHNR and FQNEAQ (reference sequence). With 5 bases clipped from V and 4 bases from J, the junction kept 7 bases outside the gene matches. This CDR3 has 16 amino acids. CDR3 coding DNA: TGTGCCAGCAGCCCGAGGACTAGCGGGACGCCAGATACGCAGTATTTT. Protein: CASSPRTSGTPDTQYF.